The 21 T cell receptor beta chains given below trace back to one sample, sequenced in a study of T cells in Graves' hyperthyroidism and ophthalmopathy. The TCR beta CDR3 regions underwent amplification using RNA transcripts as the source. The HTBI primer set was used in a first-round RT-PCR of the TCR CDR3. MiXCR was run by TCRdb on the multiplex PCR reads, yielding one entry per CDR3 protein. The data contain around 620,000 distinct CDR3 sequences, about 14% of them seen just once; the ten biggest clones take up around 7%. Material for sequencing was blood. These receptor sequences come from a woman between 18 and 29 years old with Graves' ophthalmopathy.

This clonotype was counted a few times. The chain combines TRBV10-3 with TRBJ2-3; D might be TRBD2 (6 bases). Trimming removed 4 bases at V and 4 bases at J, with 18 bases between. This CDR3 contains 16 residues. The V gene's germline CDR1 is ENHRY and CDR2 SYGVKD. The CDR3 is CAISGGGSWGADTQYF. In DNA form, the CDR3 reads TGTGCCATCAGTGGGGGCGGGTCCTGGGGGGCAGATACGCAGTATTTT.

This clonotype has ten or more counts. The V gene is TRBV7-2, the J gene TRBJ2-1, with a possible D match to TRBD1 (6 bases). The germline CDR1 and CDR2 sequences are SGHTA and FQGNSA. V lost 5 bases and J 6 bases, leaving 11 bases between the germline ends. The CDR3 has 13 residues. CDR3 protein: CASSRRGGNEQFF. Here the CDR3 DNA reads TGTGCCAGCAGCCGGAGAGGGGGCAATGAGCAGTTCTTC.

This clonotype was picked up a small number of times. The chain links TRBV3-1 to TRBJ2-2; D might be TRBD1 (6 bases). The V and J ends lost 4 bases and 3 bases respectively, with 12 bases between them. CDR1 and CDR2 from the germline V gene are LGHDT and YNNKEL (reference sequence). The CDR3 covers 15 residues. CDR3 in DNA: TGTGCCAGCAGCCGAAGGGGGTCGGACACCGGGGAGCTGTTTTTT. Protein product: CASSRRGSDTGELFF. The whole variable domain, remainder taken from reference TRBV3-1 and TRBJ2-2, is DTAVSQTPKYLVTQMGNDKSIKCEQNLGHDTMYWYKQDSKKFLKIMFSYNNKELIINETVPNRFSPKSPDKAHLNLHINSLELGDSAVYFCASSRRGSDTGELFFGEGSRLTVL.

The chain carries TRBV18 and TRBJ1-1; no clear D. The V gene lost 0 bases and the J gene lost 4 bases, with 12 bases spanning the gap. The CDR3 covers 15 residues. Germline lookup yields CDR1 KGHSH and CDR2 LQKENI. The CDR3 sequence is CASSPPGRSSTEAFF. CDR3 in DNA: TGTGCCAGCTCACCACCCGGGAGGAGTAGCACTGAAGCTTTCTTT.

This clonotype was seen at least ten times. The V gene is TRBV20-1, the J gene TRBJ2-5, with D perhaps assigned TRBD1 or TRBD2 (5 bases each). The V and J ends lost 0 bases and 4 bases respectively, with 9 bases between them. This CDR3 has 13 residues. In germline, CDR1 is DFQATT, CDR2 SNEGSKA (reference sequence). For the CDR3, the DNA is TGCAGTGCTAGAGATCCAGGGAGAGAGACCCAGTACTTC. It yields the protein CSARDPGRETQYF.

This clonotype appeared many times. The chain links TRBV11-3 to TRBJ2-1; 9 bases are shared with TRBD1. Germline V lookup: CDR1 SGHNT, CDR2 YENEEA. CDR3 length: 13 amino acids. Trimming at V came to 3 bases and at J to 7 bases, leaving 1 base not matched to a gene. The CDR3 nucleotides read TGTGCCAGCAGCTTGGGGACAGGGAATGAGCAGTTCTTC. It yields the protein CASSLGTGNEQFF.

In this sample, this clonotype turned up many times. This chain uses TRBV20-1 with TRBJ2-5, with TRBD2 matching over 8 bases. This CDR3 has 16 residues. Looked up from germline, CDR1 is DFQATT and CDR2 is SNEGSKA (reference sequence). The ends lost 6 bases at V and 0 bases at J; junction bases unmatched: 12. This CDR3 reads CSALRALLADQETQYF. The DNA of the CDR3 is TGCAGTGCCCTAAGGGCCTTACTAGCGGACCAAGAGACCCAGTACTTC.

This clonotype was counted many times. The chain is built from TRBV6-1 and TRBJ2-7; D may be TRBD1 (6 bases). Germline values: CDR1 MNHNS, CDR2 SASEGT. V was clipped by 8 bases and J by 0 bases, with 14 bases between them. CDR3 length: 14 residues. The CDR3 region is CASSRQALSYEQYF. The DNA for the CDR3 is TGTGCCAGCTCTCGACAGGCCCTCTCCTACGAGCAGTACTTC.

The J gene is TRBJ1-3, the V gene TRBV6-1; D is perhaps TRBD1 (5 bases). The CDR3 loop spans 16 amino acids. Trimming took off 6 bases at V and 0 bases at J, with 15 bases between the two ends. CDR1 MNHNS and CDR2 SASEGT come from the germline V gene. CDR3 sequence: CASRLIQESSGNTIYF. CDR3 sequence (DNA): TGTGCCAGCAGGTTAATACAGGAGAGCTCTGGAAACACCATATATTTT.

The table lists this clonotype with a few counts. The rearrangement links TRBV10-3 to TRBJ2-7, with TRBD1 as a possible D gene (5 bases). This CDR3 is built from 16 residues. The V gene's germline CDR1 is ENHRY and CDR2 SYGVKD. Trimming pared 0 bases from V and 2 bases from J, leaving 14 bases between. The CDR3 region has the DNA TGTGCCATCAGTGAGTCGAAAAGTACAGGTACCTACGAGCAGTACTTC. It codes for CAISESKSTGTYEQYF.

The V gene is TRBV7-3, the J gene TRBJ2-7, with 9 bases matching TRBD2. Germline CDR1 and CDR2: SGHTA and FQGTGA. Unmatched junction bases numbered 3, after V lost 0 bases and J lost 3 bases. This CDR3 has 15 residues. The CDR3 region is CASSLTGLANYEQYF. The CDR3 DNA follows: TGTGCCAGCAGCTTAACGGGACTAGCTAACTACGAGCAGTACTTC.

This clonotype was detected only a few times. The rearrangement uses TRBV6-5 and TRBJ2-5; possibly TRBD1 for D (5 bases). This CDR3 has 16 amino acids. V was pared by 7 bases and J by 3 bases, with 21 bases between. Germline V CDR1 and CDR2: MNHEY, SVGAGI. In DNA form, the CDR3 reads TGTGCCAGCATTTTCCATGGCAGGGCGGATAAAGAGACCCAGTACTTC. It translates to CASIFHGRADKETQYF.

This clonotype occurred many times. The chain's CDR3 is CASSGTGTSGQIYNEQFF. The DNA of the CDR3 is TGTGCCAGCAGTGGCACCGGGACTAGCGGACAAATCTACAATGAGCAGTTCTTC. The chain combines TRBV28 with TRBJ2-1; 11 nucleotides match TRBD2. This CDR3 has 18 amino acids. V gave up 5 bases and J gave up 3 bases; unmatched junction bases: 12. Germline assignment: CDR1 MDHEN and CDR2 SYDVKM.

In its sample, this clonotype was seen many times. The V and J genes are TRBV12-3 or TRBV12-4 and TRBJ2-7, with 8 positions matching TRBD2. The CDR3 is 13 residues long. The ends lost 6 bases at V and 4 bases at J; junction bases unmatched: 5. CDR3 in amino acids: CASRSGSPYEQYF. The CDR3 DNA reads as TGTGCCAGCAGGAGCGGGAGTCCTTACGAGCAGTACTTC.

This clonotype came up many times. The gene calls are TRBV28 and TRBJ2-1, with 10 bases identical to TRBD1. The ends lost 6 bases at V and 2 bases at J; junction bases unmatched: 1. This CDR3 contains 14 residues. CDR1 MDHEN and CDR2 SYDVKM come from the germline V gene. CDR3 residues: CASRTGGAYNEQFF. Written as DNA, the CDR3 is TGTGCCAGCAGGACAGGGGGCGCCTACAATGAGCAGTTCTTC.

V is TRBV9 and J is TRBJ2-6; possible D gene TRBD2, 5 bases. V gave up 0 bases and J gave up 4 bases, with 8 bases separating them. CDR3 size: 15 residues. Germline loops: CDR1 SGDLS, CDR2 YYNGEE. This CDR3 reads CASSVAGNGANVLTF. The CDR3, as DNA: TGTGCCAGCAGCGTAGCCGGGAACGGGGCCAACGTCCTGACTTTC.

V is TRBV19 and J is TRBJ2-3; TRBD1 matches 8 bases. Germline-derived CDR1 and CDR2 are LNHDA and SQIVND (reference sequence). V was pared by 1 base and J by 5 bases, with 2 bases of the junction left unmatched. The CDR3 has 14 residues. As DNA, the CDR3 is TGTGCCAGTAGTATAGTGACAGGGGAAGATACGCAGTATTTT. Translated, it gives CASSIVTGEDTQYF.

This clonotype was recorded many times. The chain has TRBV11-1 and TRBJ2-7; 9 positions agree with TRBD2. Germline CDR1 reads SGHAT; CDR2 reads FQDESV (reference sequence). CDR3 length: 14 residues. V was pared by 0 bases and J by 5 bases, with 2 bases of the junction left unmatched. This chain's CDR3 is CASSLAGTSNEQYF. DNA of the CDR3: TGTGCCAGCAGCTTAGCTGGGACTAGCAACGAGCAGTACTTC.

CDR3 protein: CSVRGQAEAFF. The CDR3 nucleotides read TGCAGCGTTAGGGGACAGGCTGAAGCTTTCTTT. This sequence joins TRBV29-1 and TRBJ1-1, with 8 bases lining up with TRBD1. V dropped 5 bases and J dropped 6; count of bases not matched to a gene: 2. CDR1 SQVTM and CDR2 ANQGSEA come from the germline V gene. The CDR3 contains 11 residues.

This clonotype was counted many times. The V gene is TRBV2, the J gene TRBJ2-3, with a weak D call TRBD2 (5 bases). The CDR3 sequence is 18 residues long. Trimming shortened V by 2 bases and J by 1 base, and 19 bases separated the two germline ends. Germline-derived CDR1 and CDR2 are SNHLY and FYNNEI. The CDR3 loop reads CASSETVFVRVRTDTQYF. The CDR3 DNA reads TGTGCCAGCAGTGAAACGGTATTCGTGCGGGTTCGCACAGATACGCAGTATTTT.

This clonotype was seen at least ten times. The chain combines TRBV29-1 with TRBJ2-3, with D tentatively TRBD2 (5 bases). Germline V gene lookup returns CDR1 SQVTM and CDR2 ANQGSEA. Trimming took off 0 bases at V and 6 bases at J, with 10 bases between the two ends. This CDR3 has 13 residues. CDR3 region: CSVEEVGADTQYF. The DNA for the CDR3 is TGCAGCGTTGAAGAGGTGGGAGCGGATACGCAGTATTTT.